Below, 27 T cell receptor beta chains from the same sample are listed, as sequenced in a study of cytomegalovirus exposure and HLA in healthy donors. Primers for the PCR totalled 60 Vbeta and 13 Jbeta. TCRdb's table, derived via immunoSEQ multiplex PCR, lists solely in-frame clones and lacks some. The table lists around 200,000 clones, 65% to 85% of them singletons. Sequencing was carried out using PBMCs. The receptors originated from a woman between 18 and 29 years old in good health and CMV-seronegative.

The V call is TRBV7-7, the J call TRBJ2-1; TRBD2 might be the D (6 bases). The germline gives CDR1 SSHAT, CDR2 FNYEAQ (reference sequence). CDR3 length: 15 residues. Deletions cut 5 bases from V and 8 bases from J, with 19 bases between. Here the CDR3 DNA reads TGTGCCAGCAGCGCATCCGTACGTCCGGGGGATGAGCAGTTCTTC. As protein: CASSASVRPGDEQFF.

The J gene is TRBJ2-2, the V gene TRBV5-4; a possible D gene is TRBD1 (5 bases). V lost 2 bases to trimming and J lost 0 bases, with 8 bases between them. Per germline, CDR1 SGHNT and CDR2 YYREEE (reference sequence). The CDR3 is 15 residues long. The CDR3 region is CASSFAGSNTGELFF. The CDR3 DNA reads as TGTGCCAGCAGCTTCGCAGGGTCGAACACCGGGGAGCTGTTTTTT.

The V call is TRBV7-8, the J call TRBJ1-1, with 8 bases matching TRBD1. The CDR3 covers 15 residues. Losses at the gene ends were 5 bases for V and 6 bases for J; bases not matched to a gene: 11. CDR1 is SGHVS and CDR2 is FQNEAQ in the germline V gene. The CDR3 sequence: CASSRLTGETAEAFF. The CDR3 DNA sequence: TGTGCCAGCAGCCGACTGACAGGGGAAACCGCTGAAGCTTTCTTT.

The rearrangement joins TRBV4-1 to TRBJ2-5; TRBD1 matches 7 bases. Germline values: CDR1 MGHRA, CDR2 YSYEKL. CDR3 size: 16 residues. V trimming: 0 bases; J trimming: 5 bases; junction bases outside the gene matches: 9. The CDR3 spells CASSQDPPGGVETQYF. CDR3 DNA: TGCGCCAGCAGCCAAGATCCCCCAGGGGGAGTGGAGACCCAGTACTTC.

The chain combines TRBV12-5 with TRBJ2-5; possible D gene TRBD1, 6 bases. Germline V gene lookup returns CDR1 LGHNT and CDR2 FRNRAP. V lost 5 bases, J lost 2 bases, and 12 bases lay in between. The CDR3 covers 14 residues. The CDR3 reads CASGVDSRQETQYF. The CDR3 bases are TGTGCTAGTGGTGTGGACAGCCGTCAAGAGACCCAGTACTTC.

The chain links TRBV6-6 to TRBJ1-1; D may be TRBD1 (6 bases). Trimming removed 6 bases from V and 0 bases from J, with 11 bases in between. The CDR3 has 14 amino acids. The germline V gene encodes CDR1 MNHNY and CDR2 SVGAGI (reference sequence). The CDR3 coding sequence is TGTGCCAGCAGAGGGACAACCATGAACACTGAAGCTTTCTTT. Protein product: CASRGTTMNTEAFF.

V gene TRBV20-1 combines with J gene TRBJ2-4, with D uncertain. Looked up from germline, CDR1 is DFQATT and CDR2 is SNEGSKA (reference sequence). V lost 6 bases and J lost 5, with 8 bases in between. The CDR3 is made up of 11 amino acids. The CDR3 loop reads CSARLQNIQYF. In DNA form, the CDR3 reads TGCAGTGCCAGACTCCAAAACATTCAGTACTTC.

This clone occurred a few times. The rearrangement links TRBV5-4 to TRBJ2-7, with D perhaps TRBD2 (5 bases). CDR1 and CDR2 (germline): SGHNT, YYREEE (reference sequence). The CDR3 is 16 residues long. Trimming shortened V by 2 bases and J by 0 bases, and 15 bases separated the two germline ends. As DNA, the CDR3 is TGTGCCAGCAGCTTAGAAGGCGGGTCCGTCTCCTACGAGCAGTACTTC. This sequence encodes CASSLEGGSVSYEQYF.

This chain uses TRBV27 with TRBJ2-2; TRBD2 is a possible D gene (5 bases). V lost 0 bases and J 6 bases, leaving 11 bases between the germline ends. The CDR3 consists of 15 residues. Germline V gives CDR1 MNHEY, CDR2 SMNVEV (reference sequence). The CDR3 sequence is CASSLSEVLPGELFF. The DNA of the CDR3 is TGTGCCAGCAGTTTATCGGAGGTCCTACCCGGGGAGCTGTTTTTT.

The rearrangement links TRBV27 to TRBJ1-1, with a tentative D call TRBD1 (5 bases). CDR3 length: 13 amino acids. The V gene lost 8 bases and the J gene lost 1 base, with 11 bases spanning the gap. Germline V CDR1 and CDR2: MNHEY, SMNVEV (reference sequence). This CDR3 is CASSRVTNTEAFF. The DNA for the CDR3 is TGTGCCAGCTCCAGGGTTACGAACACTGAAGCTTTCTTT.

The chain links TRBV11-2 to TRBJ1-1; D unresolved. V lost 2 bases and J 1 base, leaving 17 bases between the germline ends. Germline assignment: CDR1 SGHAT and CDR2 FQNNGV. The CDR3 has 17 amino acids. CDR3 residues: CASSLLREAVTNTEAFF. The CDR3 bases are TGTGCCAGCAGCTTACTCCGGGAGGCGGTTACGAACACTGAAGCTTTCTTT. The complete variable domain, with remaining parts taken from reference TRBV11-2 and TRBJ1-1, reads EAGVAQSPRYKIIEKRQSVAFWCNPISGHATLYWYQQILGQGPKLLIQFQNNGVVDDSQLPKDRFSAERLKGVDSTLKIQPAKLEDSAVYLCASSLLREAVTNTEAFFGQGTRLTVV.

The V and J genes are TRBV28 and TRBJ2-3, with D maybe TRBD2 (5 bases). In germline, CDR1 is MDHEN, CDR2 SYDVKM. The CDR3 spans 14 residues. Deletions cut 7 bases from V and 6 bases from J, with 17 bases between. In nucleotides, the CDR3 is TGTGCCAGCACTCCACGGGAACTCGGGGATACGCAGTATTTT. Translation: CASTPRELGDTQYF.

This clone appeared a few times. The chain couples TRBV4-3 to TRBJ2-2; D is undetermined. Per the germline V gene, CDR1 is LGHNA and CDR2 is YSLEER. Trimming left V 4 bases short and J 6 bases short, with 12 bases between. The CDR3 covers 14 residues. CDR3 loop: CASSPTPRPGELFF. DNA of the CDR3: TGCGCCAGCAGCCCGACACCCAGGCCCGGGGAGCTGTTTTTT.

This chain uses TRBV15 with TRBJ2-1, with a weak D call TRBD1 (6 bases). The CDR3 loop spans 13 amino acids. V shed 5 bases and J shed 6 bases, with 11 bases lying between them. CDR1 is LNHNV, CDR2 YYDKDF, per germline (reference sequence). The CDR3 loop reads CATSADSVNEQFF. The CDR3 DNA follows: TGTGCCACCAGCGCGGACAGCGTCAATGAGCAGTTCTTC.

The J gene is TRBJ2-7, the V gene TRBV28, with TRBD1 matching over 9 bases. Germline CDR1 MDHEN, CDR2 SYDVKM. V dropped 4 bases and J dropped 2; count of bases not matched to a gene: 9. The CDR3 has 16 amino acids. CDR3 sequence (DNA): TGTGCCAGCAGTTACCTCGGGACAGGGATGACCTACGAGCAGTACTTC. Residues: CASSYLGTGMTYEQYF.

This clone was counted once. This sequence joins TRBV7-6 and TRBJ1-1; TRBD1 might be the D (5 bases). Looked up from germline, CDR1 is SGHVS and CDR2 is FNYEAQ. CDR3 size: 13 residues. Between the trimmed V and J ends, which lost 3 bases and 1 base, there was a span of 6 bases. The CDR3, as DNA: TGTGCCAGCAGCTTCCAGGGGAACACTGAAGCTTTCTTT. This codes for CASSFQGNTEAFF. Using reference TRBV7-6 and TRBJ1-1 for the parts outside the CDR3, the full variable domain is GAGVSQSPRYKVTKRGQDVALRCDPISGHVSLYWYRQALGQGPEFLTYFNYEAQQDKSGLPNDRFSAERPEGSISTLTIQRTEQRDSAMYRCASSFQGNTEAFFGQGTRLTVV.

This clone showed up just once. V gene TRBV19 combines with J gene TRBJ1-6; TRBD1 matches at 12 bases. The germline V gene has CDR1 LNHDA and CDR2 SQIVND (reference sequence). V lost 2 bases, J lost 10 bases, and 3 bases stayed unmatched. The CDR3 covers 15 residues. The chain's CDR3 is CASSIRDRGHSPLHF. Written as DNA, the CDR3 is TGTGCCAGTAGTATACGGGACAGGGGGCACTCACCCCTCCACTTT.

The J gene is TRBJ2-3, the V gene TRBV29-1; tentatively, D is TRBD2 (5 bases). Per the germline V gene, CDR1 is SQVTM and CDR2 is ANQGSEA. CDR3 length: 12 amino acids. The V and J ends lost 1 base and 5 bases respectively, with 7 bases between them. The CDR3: CSVEVGRDTQYF. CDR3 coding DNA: TGCAGCGTTGAAGTTGGGAGAGATACGCAGTATTTT.

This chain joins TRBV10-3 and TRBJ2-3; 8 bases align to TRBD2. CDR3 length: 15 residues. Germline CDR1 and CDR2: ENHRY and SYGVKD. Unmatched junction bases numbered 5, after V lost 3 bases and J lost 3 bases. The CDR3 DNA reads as TGTGCCATCAGTGACTCCGGGGGGGGGACAGATACGCAGTATTTT. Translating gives CAISDSGGGTDTQYF.

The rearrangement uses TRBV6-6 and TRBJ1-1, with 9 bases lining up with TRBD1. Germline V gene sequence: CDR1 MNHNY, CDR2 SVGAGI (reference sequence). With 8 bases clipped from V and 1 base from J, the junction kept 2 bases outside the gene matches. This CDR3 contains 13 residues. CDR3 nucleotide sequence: TGTGCCAGCGGGGACAGGGAGAACACTGAAGCTTTCTTT. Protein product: CASGDRENTEAFF.

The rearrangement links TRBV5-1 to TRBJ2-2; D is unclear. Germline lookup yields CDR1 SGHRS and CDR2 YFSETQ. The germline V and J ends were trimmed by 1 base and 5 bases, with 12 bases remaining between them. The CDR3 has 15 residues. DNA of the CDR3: TGCGCCAGCAGCTTGAGCTCGATGAAAACCGGGGAGCTGTTTTTT. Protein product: CASSLSSMKTGELFF.

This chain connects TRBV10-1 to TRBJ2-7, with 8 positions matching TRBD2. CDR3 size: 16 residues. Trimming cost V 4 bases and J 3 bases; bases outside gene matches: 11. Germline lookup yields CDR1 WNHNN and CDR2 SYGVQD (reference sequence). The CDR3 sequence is CASSGTTSGPYYEQYF. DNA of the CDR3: TGCGCCAGCAGTGGGACTACTAGCGGTCCTTACTACGAGCAGTACTTC.

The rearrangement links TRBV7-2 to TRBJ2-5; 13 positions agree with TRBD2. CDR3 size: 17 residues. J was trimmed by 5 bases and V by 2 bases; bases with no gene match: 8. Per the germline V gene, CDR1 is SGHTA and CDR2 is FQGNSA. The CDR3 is CASSLRERLAGGETQYF. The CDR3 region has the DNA TGTGCCAGCAGCTTAAGAGAACGACTAGCGGGAGGTGAGACCCAGTACTTC.

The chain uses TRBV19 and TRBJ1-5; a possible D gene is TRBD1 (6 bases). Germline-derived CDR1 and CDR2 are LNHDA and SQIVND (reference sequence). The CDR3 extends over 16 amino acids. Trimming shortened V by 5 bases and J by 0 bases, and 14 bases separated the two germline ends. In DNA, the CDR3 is TGTGCCAGTAGTCCCCTCGGGGGGCGTAGCAATCAGCCCCAGCATTTT. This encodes CASSPLGGRSNQPQHF. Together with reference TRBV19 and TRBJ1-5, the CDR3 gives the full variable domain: DGGITQSPKYLFRKEGQNVTLSCEQNLNHDAMYWYRQDPGQGLRLIYYSQIVNDFQKGDIAEGYSVSREKKESFPLTVTSAQKNPTAFYLCASSPLGGRSNQPQHFGDGTRLSIL.

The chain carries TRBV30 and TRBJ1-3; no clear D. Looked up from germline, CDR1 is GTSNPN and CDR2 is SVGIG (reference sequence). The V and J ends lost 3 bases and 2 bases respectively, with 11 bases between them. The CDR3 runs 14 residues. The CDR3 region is CAWRKSAAGNTIYF. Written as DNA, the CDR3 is TGTGCCTGGAGAAAGTCAGCGGCTGGAAACACCATATATTTT.

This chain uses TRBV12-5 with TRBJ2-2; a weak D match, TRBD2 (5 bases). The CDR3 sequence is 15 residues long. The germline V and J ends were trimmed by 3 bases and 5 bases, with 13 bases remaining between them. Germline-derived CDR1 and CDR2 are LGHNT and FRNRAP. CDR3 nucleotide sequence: TGTGCTAGTGGTTTCCTAGCTGGTACTACCGGGGAGCTGTTTTTT. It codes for CASGFLAGTTGELFF.

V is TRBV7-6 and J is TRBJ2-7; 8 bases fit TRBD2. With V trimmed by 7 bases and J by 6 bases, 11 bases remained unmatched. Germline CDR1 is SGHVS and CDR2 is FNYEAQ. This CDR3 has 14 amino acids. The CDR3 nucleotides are TGTGCCAGCACCCCCACGGGGGGGGCTGGCGAGCAGTACTTC. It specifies CASTPTGGAGEQYF.